The entry below gives a single T cell receptor beta chain sequence along with its context. The CDR3 loop spans 14 amino acids. The germline gives CDR1 MDHEN, CDR2 SYDVKM. Trimming at V came to 6 bases and at J to 2 bases, leaving 7 bases not matched to a gene. The data stem from a study of blood T cell repertoires in COVID-19. Study overall: Specimens from acute and convalescent COVID-19 originated in the United States, Italy and Spain. T cells, B-cell-depleted T cells, or PBMCs provided the cDNA or gDNA that served as material.

Original data processing: Researchers report that nucleated cell counts were estimated from reference gene primer amplification. Repertoires were generated with immunoSEQ multiplex PCR, while TCRdb's copy carries only in-frame clones and drops some. D and trimming were read from the DNA, whereas the V and J calls and clone size are those reported in that table. The sample consists of about 150,000 clones, 65% to 90% of them appearing once. Input material: peripheral blood. The TCR originated in a woman aged 50 to 60 with acute or convalescent COVID-19. This rearrangement joins TRBV28 to TRBJ2-7, with TRBD1 matching over 7 bases. The CDR3 DNA follows: TGTGCCAGCAGCGGGACAGACCAGACCTACGAGCAGTACTTC. This translates into CASSGTDQTYEQYF.